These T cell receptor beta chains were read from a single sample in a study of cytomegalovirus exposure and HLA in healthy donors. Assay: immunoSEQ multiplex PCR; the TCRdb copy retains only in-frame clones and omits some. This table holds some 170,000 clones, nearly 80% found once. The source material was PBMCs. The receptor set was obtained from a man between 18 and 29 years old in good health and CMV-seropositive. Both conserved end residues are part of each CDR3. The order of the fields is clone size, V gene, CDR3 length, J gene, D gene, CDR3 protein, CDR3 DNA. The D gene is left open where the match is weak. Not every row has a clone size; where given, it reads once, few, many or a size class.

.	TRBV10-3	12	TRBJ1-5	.	CATQGRDQPQHF	TGTGCCACCCAGGGAAGGGATCAGCCCCAGCATTTT
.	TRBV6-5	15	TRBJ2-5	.	CASSYSSGIQVTQYF	TGTGCCAGCAGTTACTCCTCGGGGATTCAAGTGACCCAGTACTTC
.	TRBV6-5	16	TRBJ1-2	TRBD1	CASSYFTGTDLYGYTF	TGTGCCAGCAGTTACTTTACCGGGACAGACCTCTATGGCTACACCTTC
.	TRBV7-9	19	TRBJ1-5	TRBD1	CASSYFSSTGQGALGPQHF	TGTGCCAGCAGCTATTTTTCTAGTACGGGACAGGGCGCCCTGGGGCCCCAGCATTTT
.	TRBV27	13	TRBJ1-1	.	CASSGTLNTEAFF	TGTGCCAGCAGTGGGACTTTGAACACTGAAGCTTTCTTT
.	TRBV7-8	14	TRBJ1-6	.	CASSFQGYGSPLHF	TGTGCCAGCAGCTTTCAGGGCTATGGTTCACCCCTCCACTTT
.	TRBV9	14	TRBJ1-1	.	CASSVVGGFTEAFF	TGTGCCAGCAGCGTAGTCGGGGGGTTCACTGAAGCTTTCTTT
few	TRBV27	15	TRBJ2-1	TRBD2	CASSFGTSGGAGQFF	TGTGCCAGCAGTTTTGGGACTAGCGGGGGGGCCGGGCAGTTCTTC
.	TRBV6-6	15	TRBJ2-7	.	CASSPDSPSSYEQYF	TGTGCCAGCAGCCCGGACAGCCCCAGCTCCTACGAGCAGTACTTC
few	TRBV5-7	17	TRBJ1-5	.	CASSLVWGLYLVEPQHF	TGTGCCAGCAGCTTGGTTTGGGGGCTGTATCTCGTTGAACCCCAGCATTTT
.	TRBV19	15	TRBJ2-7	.	CASSVGTQHPYEQYF	TGTGCCAGTAGTGTCGGGACACAACATCCCTACGAGCAGTACTTC
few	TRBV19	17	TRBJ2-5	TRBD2	CASSSLRGGHYQETQYF	TGTGCCAGTAGTAGTCTACGGGGGGGTCACTACCAAGAGACCCAGTACTTC
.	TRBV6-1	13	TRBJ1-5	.	CASNSYSNQPQHF	TGTGCCAGCAACAGTTATAGCAATCAGCCCCAGCATTTT
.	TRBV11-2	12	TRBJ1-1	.	CASTPRSTEAFF	TGTGCCAGCACCCCGAGGAGCACTGAAGCTTTCTTT
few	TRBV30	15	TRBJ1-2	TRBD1	CACYGQGRANYGYTF	TGTGCCTGCTACGGACAGGGTAGAGCTAACTATGGCTACACCTTC
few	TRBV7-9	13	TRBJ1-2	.	CSSSLAPSGGYTF	TGTTCCAGCAGCTTAGCTCCCTCGGGTGGCTACACCTTC
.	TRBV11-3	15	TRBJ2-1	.	CASSPRRTAWSEQFF	TGTGCCAGCAGTCCACGGCGGACAGCCTGGAGTGAGCAGTTCTTC
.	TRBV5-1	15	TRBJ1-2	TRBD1	CASSLSTGGRYGYTF	TGCGCCAGCAGCTTGTCGACAGGGGGAAGGTATGGCTACACCTTC
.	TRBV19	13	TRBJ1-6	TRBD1	CASRTGGNSPLHF	TGTGCCAGTAGGACAGGGGGCAATTCACCCCTCCACTTT
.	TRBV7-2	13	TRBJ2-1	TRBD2	CASSRSGYNEQFF	TGTGCCAGCAGCCGTAGCGGGTACAATGAGCAGTTCTTC
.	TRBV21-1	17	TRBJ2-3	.	CASSNSVPDRGRDTQYF	TGTGCCAGCAGCAATTCCGTTCCGGACAGGGGACGAGATACGCAGTATTTT
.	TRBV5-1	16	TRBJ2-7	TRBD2	CASSPGLAGINYEQYF	TGCGCCAGCAGCCCCGGACTAGCGGGGATAAACTACGAGCAGTACTTC
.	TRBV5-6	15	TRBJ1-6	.	CASSSAGEYNSPLHF	TGTGCCAGCAGCTCGGCCGGGGAGTATAATTCACCCCTCCACTTT
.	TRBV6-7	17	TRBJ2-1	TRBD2	CASSPSRTSGIADEQFF	TGTGCCAGCAGTCCATCGAGGACTAGCGGGATCGCAGATGAGCAGTTCTTC
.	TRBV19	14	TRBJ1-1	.	CASISPGKVIEAFF	TGTGCCAGTATCTCTCCCGGGAAGGTAATTGAAGCTTTCTTT
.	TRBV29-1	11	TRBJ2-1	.	CSVRDYNEQFF	TGCAGCGTCCGGGACTACAATGAGCAGTTCTTC
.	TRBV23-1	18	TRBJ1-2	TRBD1	CASSQFGPGDRPYLGYTF	TGCGCCAGCAGTCAATTCGGACCAGGGGACAGGCCTTATCTTGGCTACACCTTC
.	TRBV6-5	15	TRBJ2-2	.	CASRQGGEGSGELFF	TGTGCCAGCAGGCAGGGGGGAGAGGGATCCGGGGAGCTGTTTTTT
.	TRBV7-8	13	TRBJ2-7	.	CASSQDTLYEQYF	TGTGCCAGCAGCCAAGACACTCTTTACGAGCAGTACTTC
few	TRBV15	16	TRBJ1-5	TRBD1	CATSRTGGQGNQPQHF	TGTGCCACCAGCAGGACAGGGGGCCAGGGCAATCAGCCCCAGCATTTT
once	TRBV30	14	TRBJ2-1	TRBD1	CAWSGGQAYNEQFF	TGTGCCTGGAGTGGAGGACAGGCCTACAATGAGCAGTTCTTC
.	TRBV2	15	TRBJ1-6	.	CASSEVGGRNSPLHF	TGTGCCAGCAGTGAAGTGGGGGGACGAAATTCACCCCTCCACTTT
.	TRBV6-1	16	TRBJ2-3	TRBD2	CASSESSGGGTDTQYF	TGTGCCAGCAGTGAGTCTAGCGGGGGGGGCACAGATACGCAGTATTTT
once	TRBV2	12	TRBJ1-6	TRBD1	CASRTGYSPLHF	TGTGCCAGCAGGACAGGGTATTCACCCCTCCACTTT
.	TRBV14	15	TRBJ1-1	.	CASSQMIGRGTEAFF	TGTGCCAGCAGCCAAATGATAGGCCGGGGCACTGAAGCTTTCTTT
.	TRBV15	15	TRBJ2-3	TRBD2	CATSRGEREPDTQYF	TGTGCCACCAGCAGAGGGGAGCGGGAGCCAGATACGCAGTATTTT
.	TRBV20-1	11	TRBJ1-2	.	CSARNRVGYTF	TGCAGTGCTAGAAACAGGGTTGGCTACACCTTC